This entry lists 27 T cell receptor beta chains sequenced from one sample in a study of graft-versus-host responses after intestinal transplantation. The assay was immunoSEQ multiplex PCR, and TCRdb's table has in-frame clones only and misses some. The data hold some 15,000 clones, with about 94% observed a single time. Sequenced material: PBMCs, taken 9 days after transplant. Receptors originate from a human patient who received an intestinal transplant, so some T cells may come from the graft donor.

This sequence joins TRBV13 and TRBJ2-1; TRBD2 matches 7 bases. CDR3 length: 14 residues. The V gene end was trimmed by 5 bases and the J gene end by 8 bases; junction bases not matched to a gene: 9. Germline CDR1 PRHDT, CDR2 FYEKMQ (reference sequence). In nucleotides, the CDR3 is TGTGCCAGCAGCCCTAGGACTAGAACCCATGAGCAGTTCTTC. It codes for CASSPRTRTHEQFF.

The gene calls are TRBV19 and TRBJ1-1; D may be TRBD1 (5 bases). The V gene's germline CDR1 is LNHDA and CDR2 SQIVND (reference sequence). Trimming removed 3 bases from V and 7 bases from J, with 9 bases in between. The CDR3 spans 12 residues. The CDR3 sequence: CASSMGPIEAFF. DNA of the CDR3: TGTGCCAGTAGTATGGGACCGATTGAAGCTTTCTTT.

This clone came up a few times. Other nucleotide sequences from this sample produce the same CDR3. J is TRBJ2-1 and V is TRBV7-6, with D perhaps matching TRBD2 (6 bases). Looked up from germline, CDR1 is SGHVS and CDR2 is FNYEAQ. CDR3 length: 11 amino acids. Trimming stripped 1 base from V and 16 bases from J, with 11 bases between. Here the CDR3 DNA reads TGTGCCAGCAGCTTAGGACTAGGGCAATTCTTC. It codes for CASSLGLGQFF.

The CDR3 spells CASSLIKGTGELFF. The CDR3 DNA follows: TGCGCCAGCAGCTTGATAAAGGGGACCGGGGAGCTGTTTTTT. The V and J genes are TRBV5-1 and TRBJ2-2; D is possibly TRBD1 (5 bases). V lost 1 base to trimming and J lost 5 bases, with 9 bases between them. CDR1 and CDR2 from the germline V gene are SGHRS and YFSETQ. The CDR3 runs to 14 residues.

The chain has TRBV27 and TRBJ2-1; D gene unclear. Germline V CDR1 and CDR2: MNHEY, SMNVEV (reference sequence). Between the trimmed V and J ends, which lost 8 bases and 7 bases, there was a span of 12 bases. CDR3 length: 12 amino acids. The CDR3 loop reads CASFESPNEQFF. In nucleotides, the CDR3 is TGTGCCAGCTTCGAGTCGCCGAATGAGCAGTTCTTC.

The rearrangement links TRBV14 to TRBJ2-1, with D possibly TRBD2 on 6 matching bases. The CDR3 loop spans 15 amino acids. Trimming removed 4 bases from V and 0 bases from J, with 10 bases in between. Germline V gene sequence: CDR1 SGHDN, CDR2 FVKESK. CDR3 sequence reads: CASSPGGSSYNEQFF. In DNA form, the CDR3 reads TGTGCCAGCAGCCCTGGGGGGAGCTCCTACAATGAGCAGTTCTTC.

The J gene is TRBJ1-1, the V gene TRBV2, with 7 bases aligning to TRBD1. Germline V gene lookup returns CDR1 SNHLY and CDR2 FYNNEI. Trimming took 6 bases from V and 5 from J; bases not matched to a gene: 3. The CDR3 has 12 amino acids. The CDR3: CASRTGVTEAFF. DNA of the CDR3: TGTGCCAGCAGAACAGGGGTGACTGAAGCTTTCTTT.

This chain joins TRBV4-1 and TRBJ1-5; no clear D gene. Germline assignment: CDR1 MGHRA and CDR2 YSYEKL. The CDR3 length is 16 residues. Trimming pared 1 base from V and 2 bases from J, leaving 12 bases between. CDR3 in amino acids: CASSQVRFLGNQPQHF. CDR3 in DNA: TGCGCCAGCAGCCAAGTAAGGTTCTTAGGCAATCAGCCCCAGCATTTT.

V usage is TRBV19 and J usage is TRBJ1-2; 7 bases map to TRBD1. J lost 0 bases, V lost 7 bases, and 11 bases had no gene match. CDR3 length equals 16 residues. The V gene's germline CDR1 is LNHDA and CDR2 SQIVND (reference sequence). The CDR3 bases are TGTGCCAGTAAGATCATCGGGGACAGCGCTAACTATGGCTACACCTTC. It yields the protein CASKIIGDSANYGYTF.

This chain uses TRBV7-8 with TRBJ2-3; 9 bases fit TRBD2. CDR3 length equals 16 residues. V lost 5 bases and J lost 3; bases outside the gene matches: 9. The V gene's germline CDR1 is SGHVS and CDR2 FQNEAQ. The CDR3 DNA is TGTGCCAGCAGCCGTAGCGGGAGTATGAAGACAGATACGCAGTATTTT. It yields the protein CASSRSGSMKTDTQYF.

This chain uses TRBV5-1 with TRBJ1-1; D possibly corresponds to TRBD1 (5 bases). Trimming removed 7 bases from V and 5 bases from J, with 15 bases in between. The CDR3 has 13 residues. Germline V gene lookup returns CDR1 SGHRS and CDR2 YFSETQ. CDR3 DNA: TGCGCCAGCTCCTACGGACGGGGGACTGAAGCTTTCTTT. Its protein is CASSYGRGTEAFF. The whole variable domain, filled in from reference TRBV5-1 and TRBJ1-1, reads KAGVTQTPRYLIKTRGQQVTLSCSPISGHRSVSWYQQTPGQGLQFLFEYFSETQRNKGNFPGRFSGRQFSNSRSEMNVSTLELGDSALYLCASSYGRGTEAFFGQGTRLTVV.

V is TRBV11-3 and J is TRBJ2-1; 10 nucleotides match TRBD2. The V gene end was trimmed by 4 bases and the J gene end by 4 bases; junction bases not matched to a gene: 4. The CDR3 loop spans 15 amino acids. Germline V CDR1 and CDR2: SGHNT, YENEEA. The DNA for the CDR3 is TGTGCCAGCAGCTACGGGACTAGCGCTTACAATGAGCAGTTCTTC. This sequence encodes CASSYGTSAYNEQFF. Full variable domain (remainder filled in from reference TRBV11-3 and TRBJ2-1): EAGVVQSPRYKIIEKKQPVAFWCNPISGHNTLYWYLQNLGQGPELLIRYENEEAVDDSQLPKDRFSAERLKGVDSTLKIQPAELGDSAVYLCASSYGTSAYNEQFFGPGTRLTVL.

V usage is TRBV27 and J usage is TRBJ2-3, with a weak D call TRBD1 (7 bases). Germline CDR1 reads MNHEY; CDR2 reads SMNVEV (reference sequence). This CDR3 has 15 amino acids. V dropped 6 bases and J dropped 5 bases, with 18 bases sitting between them. The CDR3 bases are TGTGCCAGCAGCGAGGGGCCAGGGGGAGGAGATACGCAGTATTTT. Encoded protein: CASSEGPGGGDTQYF.

This chain's CDR3 is CSIKTALGAFF. The CDR3, as DNA: TGCAGCATAAAGACAGCCCTCGGTGCGTTCTTC. This chain joins TRBV29-1 and TRBJ2-1; D might be TRBD1 (5 bases). With 8 bases removed from V and 15 bases from J, the gap between germline ends came to 20 bases. This CDR3 contains 11 residues. Germline values: CDR1 SQVTM, CDR2 ANQGSEA.

The rearrangement joins TRBV27 to TRBJ2-1; TRBD1 might be the D (5 bases). Germline V lookup: CDR1 MNHEY, CDR2 SMNVEV (reference sequence). The CDR3 extends over 13 amino acids. Trimming cost V 2 bases and J 5 bases, with 7 bases left between them. The CDR3 DNA follows: TGTGCCAGCAGTTTAAGACAGAACAATGAGCAGTTCTTC. It yields the protein CASSLRQNNEQFF.

A single count supports this clone. CDR3: CASSLGGGQEKLFF. CDR3 in DNA: TGTGCCAGCAGCTTGGGGGGGGGACAGGAAAAACTGTTTTTT. This chain joins TRBV5-4 and TRBJ1-4; 7 nucleotides line up with TRBD1. The CDR3 has 14 residues. The germline V gene encodes CDR1 SGHNT and CDR2 YYREEE (reference sequence). V shed 0 bases, J shed 8 bases, and the junction held 4 bases outside the gene matches. The full variable domain, rest sourced from reference TRBV5-4 and TRBJ1-4, is ETGVTQSPTHLIKTRGQQVTLRCSSQSGHNTVSWYQQALGQGPQFIFQYYREEENGRGNFPPRFSGLQFPNYSSELNVNALELDDSALYLCASSLGGGQEKLFFGSGTQLSVL.

The chain has TRBV15 and TRBJ1-2, with D perhaps TRBD1 (6 bases). The CDR3 sequence is 15 residues long. The V gene's germline CDR1 is LNHNV and CDR2 YYDKDF (reference sequence). Trimming removed 0 bases from V and 8 bases from J, with 16 bases in between. For the CDR3, the DNA is TGTGCCACCAGCAGAGATCCCCTCCGGACAGAAGGCTACACCTTC. Its protein is CATSRDPLRTEGYTF.

This clone was observed a single time. CDR3 residues: CAWSTGTGSNQPQHF. DNA for the CDR3: TGTGCCTGGAGTACCGGGACAGGGAGCAATCAGCCCCAGCATTTT. This chain connects TRBV30 to TRBJ1-5; 9 nucleotides match TRBD1. J gave up 1 base and V 2 bases, and 3 bases lay outside the gene matches. Germline loops: CDR1 GTSNPN, CDR2 SVGIG (reference sequence). The CDR3 contains 15 residues. The complete variable domain, with remaining parts taken from reference TRBV30 and TRBJ1-5, reads SQTIHQWPATLVQPVGSPLSLECTVEGTSNPNLYWYRQAAGRGLQLLFYSVGIGQISSEVPQNLSASRPQDRQFILSSKKLLLSDSGFYLCAWSTGTGSNQPQHFGDGTRLSIL.

In its sample, this clone was seen once. The chain recombines TRBV7-8 with TRBJ1-3; D gene uncertain. Germline-derived CDR1 and CDR2 are SGHVS and FQNEAQ. This CDR3 is built from 11 residues. The V and J ends lost 1 base and 8 bases respectively, with 3 bases between them. CDR3: CASSLGDTIYF. The CDR3 bases are TGTGCCAGCAGCTTAGGGGACACCATATATTTT.

The chain couples TRBV14 to TRBJ2-7; TRBD1 is a possible D gene (5 bases). Germline CDR1 SGHDN, CDR2 FVKESK. This CDR3 region has 15 residues. Trimming removed 5 bases from V and 1 base from J, with 15 bases in between. The CDR3 reads CASSARSRVSYEQYF. The CDR3 DNA follows: TGTGCCAGCAGCGCCCGATCCAGGGTATCCTACGAGCAGTACTTC.

The chain uses TRBV7-9 and TRBJ2-5; possibly TRBD1 for D (7 bases). Trimming pared 3 bases from V and 5 bases from J, leaving 10 bases between. Germline CDR1 is SEHNR and CDR2 is FQNEAQ (reference sequence). CDR3 size: 13 residues. The CDR3 sequence is CASSFPGGETQYF. In DNA, the CDR3 is TGTGCCAGCAGCTTTCCAGGGGGGGAGACCCAGTACTTC.

The V and J genes are TRBV27 and TRBJ1-5; 7 nucleotides line up with TRBD1. Germline V gene sequence: CDR1 MNHEY, CDR2 SMNVEV (reference sequence). This CDR3 is 17 amino acids long. Trimming took 2 bases from V and 0 from J; bases not matched to a gene: 7. CDR3 sequence (DNA): TGTGCCAGCAGTTTAGGGGGAACAGGGGCTAGCAATCAGCCCCAGCATTTT. This gives the protein CASSLGGTGASNQPQHF.

This clone was seen once. J is TRBJ1-1 and V is TRBV18; D gene uncertain. The CDR3 is made up of 13 amino acids. Germline lookup yields CDR1 KGHSH and CDR2 LQKENI. V gave up 2 bases and J gave up 5 bases, with 9 bases separating them. The CDR3 DNA is TGTGCCAGCTCACCAGGAATCAAGACTGAAGCTTTCTTT. It translates to CASSPGIKTEAFF.

This clone was detected only once. The genes are TRBV15 and TRBJ1-3; D ambiguous. Germline V gives CDR1 LNHNV, CDR2 YYDKDF (reference sequence). V gave up 3 bases and J gave up 4 bases, with 16 bases separating them. CDR3 length equals 16 residues. Here the CDR3 reads CATSSPSPSPGNTIYF. Here the CDR3 DNA reads TGTGCCACCAGCAGTCCCAGCCCCTCACCGGGAAACACCATATATTTT.

This sequence joins TRBV19 and TRBJ2-7; possible D gene TRBD2, 7 bases. Trimming took 3 bases from V and 4 from J, leaving 16 bases between them. This CDR3 has 15 amino acids. Germline CDR1 is LNHDA and CDR2 is SQIVND (reference sequence). The CDR3 DNA reads TGTGCCAGTAGTATGGGGGGGCGGAGGGGGTACGAGCAGTACTTC. Residues: CASSMGGRRGYEQYF.

This clone has a handful of counts. The genes are TRBV7-9 and TRBJ1-2; 8 positions agree with TRBD1. CDR1 and CDR2 from the germline V gene are SEHNR and FQNEAQ (reference sequence). The CDR3 covers 15 residues. J was trimmed by 3 bases and V by 3 bases; bases with no gene match: 6. CDR3 nucleotide sequence: TGTGCCAGCAGCTTCGTTGGACAGGGTGACTATGGCTACACCTTC. It specifies CASSFVGQGDYGYTF.

The chain links TRBV9 to TRBJ2-1; possibly TRBD1 for D (5 bases). The CDR3 loop spans 13 amino acids. Per the germline V gene, CDR1 is SGDLS and CDR2 is YYNGEE. Trimming cost V 0 bases and J 6 bases, with 7 bases left between them. CDR3 nucleotides: TGTGCCAGCAGCGTAGAGGACATCAATGAGCAGTTCTTC. Encoded protein: CASSVEDINEQFF.